The clone carrying this TCR beta chain was counted at least ten times. No antigen is known for it. Time point described: patch test 1, 2 weeks after DPC sensitization. Treatment indicated: therapeutic diphenylcyclopropenone sensitization with weekly scalp DPC. Blood was collected ahead of every patch test applied. Unique molecular identifiers were attached to individual cDNA molecules within the library. TCRdb analysed the RACE reads with MiXCR anew, one entry per CDR3 protein. The data hold 95,000 to 100,000 distinct CDR3 sequences, with around 12% observed a single time. Between the trimmed V and J ends, which lost 7 bases and 1 base, there was a span of 14 bases. Germline V gives CDR1 SGHTA, CDR2 FQGNSA. The CDR3 consists of 15 residues. The data belong to a study of human T cells and chemical hapten exposure. Whole-study context: Patch tests containing 0.01% DPC, applied to the upper back, were read at 6 days. General study findings and limits: The formation of large CDR3 similarity clusters by expanded TCRs significantly exceeded that of controls.

The specimen comprised whole blood, sampled in connection with sensitization to the hapten diphenylcyclopropenone (DPC). This TCR was sampled from a middle-aged woman with alopecia areata. Some clones in this sample may be carry-over from other donors' samples. The chain is built from TRBV7-2 and TRBJ2-1; the D gene is possibly TRBD2 (5 bases). In DNA, the CDR3 is TGTGCCAGCAAGACTGGCGGGCCTTCCTACAATGAGCAGTTCTTC. The encoded protein is CASKTGGPSYNEQFF.